The next 18 T cell receptor beta chains were all read from a single sample in a study of blood T cell repertoires in COVID-19. The table came from immunoSEQ multiplex PCR; TCRdb's copy has only in-frame clones and leaves some out. The sample lists 200,000 to 250,000 clones, approximately 90% occurring once. The specimen sequenced was peripheral blood. The receptors shown here come from a woman between 18 and 29 years old who had recovered from COVID-19.

The chain employs TRBV2 and TRBJ1-1; possible D gene TRBD1, 6 bases. Germline V gives CDR1 SNHLY, CDR2 FYNNEI. V lost 9 bases and J lost 4, with 18 bases in between. The CDR3 runs 14 residues. This CDR3 reads CARSGRGGITEAFF. CDR3 DNA: TGTGCCAGATCGGGGAGGGGGGGAATCACTGAAGCTTTCTTT.

V is TRBV5-4 and J is TRBJ2-5, with D possibly matching TRBD1 (5 bases). Germline loops: CDR1 SGHNT, CDR2 YYREEE (reference sequence). CDR3 length equals 13 residues. V was cut by 8 bases and J by 4 bases, with 15 bases left in between. The CDR3 DNA reads as TGTGCCAGTACGAGTGACAGATCAGAGACCCAGTACTTC. This gives the protein CASTSDRSETQYF.

In this sample, this clone turned up once. The V call is TRBV5-4, the J call TRBJ2-7; 8 bases line up with TRBD1. The CDR3 runs to 14 residues. Losses at the gene ends were 3 bases for V and 2 bases for J; bases not matched to a gene: 4. The V gene's germline CDR1 is SGHNT and CDR2 YYREEE (reference sequence). The CDR3 loop reads CASSSRGQAYEQYF. CDR3 bases: TGTGCCAGCAGCTCAAGGGGACAGGCCTACGAGCAGTACTTC.

The chain recombines TRBV14 with TRBJ2-1; 10 bases agree with TRBD2. The length of the CDR3 is 16 residues. J gave up 4 bases and V 3 bases, and 6 bases lay outside the gene matches. CDR1 and CDR2 from the germline V gene are SGHDN and FVKESK. In DNA, the CDR3 is TGTGCCAGCAGCCATTCGACTAGCGGGCCTTACAATGAGCAGTTCTTC. It yields the protein CASSHSTSGPYNEQFF.

The chain carries TRBV12-3 or TRBV12-4 and TRBJ2-7; the D gene is possibly TRBD1 (6 bases). The length of the CDR3 is 13 residues. V was clipped by 5 bases and J by 3 bases, with 11 bases between them. CDR3 amino acids: CASSPQGLYEQYF. The CDR3 DNA reads TGTGCCAGCAGTCCCCAGGGGCTCTACGAGCAGTACTTC.

The chain is built from TRBV9 and TRBJ2-2; 9 bases match TRBD1. Germline CDR1 reads SGDLS; CDR2 reads YYNGEE. The CDR3 totals 16 residues. V trimming: 0 bases; J trimming: 5 bases; junction bases outside the gene matches: 5. This chain's CDR3 is CASSVVGQGRTGELFF. CDR3 coding DNA: TGTGCCAGCAGCGTAGTCGGACAGGGGCGGACCGGGGAGCTGTTTTTT. Based on the CDR3 plus reference TRBV9 and TRBJ2-2, the full variable domain is DSGVTQTPKHLITATGQRVTLRCSPRSGDLSVYWYQQSLDQGLQFLIQYYNGEERAKGNILERFSAQQFPDLHSELNLSSLELGDSALYFCASSVVGQGRTGELFFGEGSRLTVL.

The V and J genes are TRBV14 and TRBJ2-7; no reliable D call. V gave up 3 bases and J gave up 1 base, with 13 bases separating them. CDR1 and CDR2 from the germline V gene are SGHDN and FVKESK. CDR3 size: 15 residues. The CDR3 DNA reads TGTGCCAGCAGCCACACCGAGCATCCTTCCTACGAGCAGTACTTC. Protein: CASSHTEHPSYEQYF.

The J gene is TRBJ2-7, the V gene TRBV13, with 10 bases aligning to TRBD2. The CDR3 extends over 15 amino acids. Per germline, CDR1 PRHDT and CDR2 FYEKMQ (reference sequence). The trim removed 0 bases at V and 7 bases at J, leaving 6 bases unmatched. The CDR3, as DNA: TGTGCCAGCAGCTTAGGTCTAGCGGGAGAAGAAGAGCAGTACTTC. It encodes CASSLGLAGEEEQYF.

The rearrangement joins TRBV10-1 to TRBJ1-1, with 8 bases identical to TRBD1. V was clipped by 8 bases and J by 5 bases; unmatched bases: 7. This CDR3 comprises 13 residues. Germline CDR1 reads WNHNN; CDR2 reads SYGVQD (reference sequence). In DNA form, the CDR3 reads TGCGCCAGCTCTCTCGACAGGGGTACTGAAGCTTTCTTT. Its translation: CASSLDRGTEAFF.

The table lists this clone with a few counts. The V gene is TRBV6-5, the J gene TRBJ1-3; 11 bases align to TRBD1. Germline-derived CDR1 and CDR2 are MNHEY and SVGAGI. The J segment lost 7 bases and the V segment lost 6 bases, leaving 5 bases of the junction unmatched. The CDR3 loop spans 14 amino acids. The CDR3 coding sequence is TGTGCCAGCAGGCTCAGGGACAGGGGGAACACCATATATTTT. Its translation: CASRLRDRGNTIYF.

The chain joins TRBV9 to TRBJ1-3, with a weak D call TRBD1 (5 bases). Looked up from germline, CDR1 is SGDLS and CDR2 is YYNGEE. The CDR3 is 15 amino acids. V was shortened by 4 bases and J by 4 bases, with 15 bases between the two germline ends. The CDR3 bases are TGTGCCAGCAGCCCTCAACAGGTAGCCGGAAACACCATATATTTT. This translates into CASSPQQVAGNTIYF.

The CDR3 loop is CASSFLAGSTDTQYF. For the CDR3, the DNA is TGCGCCAGCAGCTTCCTAGCGGGTAGCACAGATACGCAGTATTTT. The chain has TRBV5-1 and TRBJ2-3; the match to TRBD2 covers 8 bases. Trimming removed 2 bases from V and 0 bases from J; junction bases left unmatched: 2. The germline V gene has CDR1 SGHRS and CDR2 YFSETQ. The CDR3 is made up of 15 amino acids. The whole variable domain, remainder taken from reference TRBV5-1 and TRBJ2-3, is KAGVTQTPRYLIKTRGQQVTLSCSPISGHRSVSWYQQTPGQGLQFLFEYFSETQRNKGNFPGRFSGRQFSNSRSEMNVSTLELGDSALYLCASSFLAGSTDTQYFGPGTRLTVL.

This clone appeared a few times. This chain links TRBV7-9 with TRBJ2-1, with 12 bases matching TRBD2. V was pared by 4 bases and J by 4 bases, with 5 bases of the junction left unmatched. This CDR3 has 16 residues. Germline loops: CDR1 SEHNR, CDR2 FQNEAQ (reference sequence). CDR3: CASSSTSGRRYNEQFF. In nucleotides, the CDR3 is TGTGCCAGCAGCTCGACTAGCGGGAGACGGTACAATGAGCAGTTCTTC.

This chain links TRBV9 with TRBJ2-2, with a possible D match to TRBD2 (6 bases). The length of the CDR3 is 16 residues. V lost 3 bases to trimming and J lost 1 base, with 13 bases between them. Germline lookup yields CDR1 SGDLS and CDR2 YYNGEE. The CDR3 DNA is TGTGCCAGCAGCGGTTCGGTAGCGGAGAACACCGGGGAGCTGTTTTTT. This codes for CASSGSVAENTGELFF.

This chain connects TRBV6-5 to TRBJ2-2; 7 bases agree with TRBD2. The ends lost 6 bases at V and 2 bases at J; junction bases unmatched: 3. The CDR3 is 14 amino acids. Germline CDR1 MNHEY, CDR2 SVGAGI. CDR3 amino acids: CASSLAVNTGELFF. Written as DNA, the CDR3 is TGTGCCAGCAGCCTAGCGGTTAACACCGGGGAGCTGTTTTTT.

J is TRBJ1-4 and V is TRBV28, with D possibly being TRBD1 (5 bases). CDR1 and CDR2 from the germline V gene are MDHEN and SYDVKM. This CDR3 has 15 residues. V lost 3 bases, J lost 7 bases, and 15 bases lay in between. The CDR3 loop is CASSFSGADSEKLFF. For the CDR3, the DNA is TGTGCCAGCAGTTTCTCTGGGGCAGATAGTGAAAAACTGTTTTTT. The complete variable domain, with remaining parts taken from reference TRBV28 and TRBJ1-4, reads DVKVTQSSRYLVKRTGEKVFLECVQDMDHENMFWYRQDPGLGLRLIYFSYDVKMKEKGDIPEGYSVSREKKERFSLILESASTNQTSMYLCASSFSGADSEKLFFGSGTQLSVL.

The gene calls are TRBV20-1 and TRBJ2-7, with a tentative D call TRBD1 (6 bases). Looked up from germline, CDR1 is DFQATT and CDR2 is SNEGSKA (reference sequence). V lost 4 bases and J 0 bases, leaving 10 bases between the germline ends. The length of the CDR3 is 13 residues. The CDR3 bases are TGCAGTGCTACTGACAGGTTCTCCTACGAGCAGTACTTC. Encoded protein: CSATDRFSYEQYF.

This clone was recorded a few times. This chain joins TRBV3-1 (or the pseudogene TRBV3-2) and TRBJ1-4, with D possibly being TRBD1 (6 bases). The CDR3 has 14 residues. The germline V gene encodes CDR1 LGHDT and CDR2 YNNKEL (reference sequence). Trimming took off 0 bases at V and 11 bases at J, with 13 bases between the two ends. The CDR3: CASSQEGWGRKLFF. In DNA, the CDR3 is TGTGCCAGCAGCCAAGAGGGATGGGGGCGGAAACTGTTTTTT.